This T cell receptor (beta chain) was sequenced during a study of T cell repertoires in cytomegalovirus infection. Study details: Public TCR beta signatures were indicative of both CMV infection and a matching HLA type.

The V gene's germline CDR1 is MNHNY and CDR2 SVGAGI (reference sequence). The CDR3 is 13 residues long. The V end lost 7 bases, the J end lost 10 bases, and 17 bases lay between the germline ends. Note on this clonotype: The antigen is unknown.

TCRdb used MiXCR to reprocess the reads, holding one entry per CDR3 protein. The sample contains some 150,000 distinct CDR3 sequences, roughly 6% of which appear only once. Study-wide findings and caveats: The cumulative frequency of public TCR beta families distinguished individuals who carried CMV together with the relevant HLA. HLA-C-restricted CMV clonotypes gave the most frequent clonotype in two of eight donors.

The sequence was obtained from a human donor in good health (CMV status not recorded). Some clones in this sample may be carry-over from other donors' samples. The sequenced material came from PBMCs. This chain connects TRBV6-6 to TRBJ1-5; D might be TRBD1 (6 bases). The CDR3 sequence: CASTGQPGLPQHF. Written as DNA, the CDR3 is TGTGCCAGCACCGGACAGCCTGGGCTTCCCCAGCATTTT.